Listed below are T cell receptor beta chains from one sample, sequenced in a study of blood T cell repertoires in COVID-19. This table comes from immunoSEQ multiplex PCR, and its TCRdb copy is limited to in-frame clones, with some not included. The data contain under 150,000 clones, 70% to 85% of them singletons. The sequencing sample was made of peripheral blood. Receptors originate from a human donor in a cohort sampled during active COVID-19. The CDR3 runs from the conserved cysteine through the conserved F or W. A D gene is named only where the DNA matches it firmly. Expanded clones are given a class, and other clones once, few, many or no size at all.

D gene,clone size,J gene,V gene,CDR3 protein,CDR3 DNA
TRBD2,-,TRBJ2-4,TRBV9,CASSVRTSGGPGNIQYF,TGTGCCAGCAGCGTACGGACTAGCGGGGGGCCCGGAAACATTCAGTACTTC
TRBD1,-,TRBJ1-2,TRBV7-8,CASSPGQGNTF,TGTGCCAGCAGCCCAGGACAGGGGAATACCTTC
-,few,TRBJ2-7,TRBV19,CASSSGGTREQYF,TGTGCCAGTAGTTCAGGGGGGACCCGCGAGCAGTACTTC
TRBD1,-,TRBJ1-5,TRBV7-3,CASSRSKLTGRQPQHF,TGTGCCAGCAGCCGTTCAAAACTGACAGGGAGACAGCCCCAGCATTTT
-,-,TRBJ1-1,TRBV9,CASSPPSGLTNTEAFF,TGTGCCAGCAGCCCACCATCAGGGCTTACGAACACTGAAGCTTTCTTT
TRBD1,-,TRBJ2-5,TRBV2,CASSGAPGQKETQYF,TGTGCCAGCAGTGGGGCACCGGGACAGAAAGAGACCCAGTACTTC
-,-,TRBJ2-1,TRBV4-3,CASSQDTRTNEQFF,TGCGCCAGCAGCCAAGATACTAGAACCAATGAGCAGTTCTTC
-,-,TRBJ2-7,TRBV5-1,CASSLEQDYEQYF,TGCGCCAGCAGCTTGGAACAGGATTACGAGCAGTACTTC
TRBD1,-,TRBJ2-1,TRBV4-3,CASSQDGQGALNEQFF,TGCGCCAGCAGCCAAGATGGGCAGGGGGCTCTCAATGAGCAGTTCTTC
-,-,TRBJ1-5,TRBV6-6,CASSYGGVGNQPQHF,TGTGCCAGCAGTTACGGGGGGGTCGGCAATCAGCCCCAGCATTTT
-,-,TRBJ1-2,TRBV19,CASIQGIHGYTF,TGTGCCAGTATACAGGGAATTCATGGCTACACCTTC
-,-,TRBJ1-3,TRBV6-5,CASTQGNTIYF,TGTGCCAGCACCCAAGGAAACACCATATATTTT
TRBD2,-,TRBJ2-5,TRBV7-6,CASSLVGLAEINGETQYF,TGTGCCAGCAGCTTAGTAGGACTAGCGGAAATAAATGGGGAGACCCAGTACTTC
-,few,TRBJ2-7,TRBV3-1/TRBV3-2,CASSLGPGGPYEQYF,TGTGCCAGCAGCCTCGGGCCCGGGGGACCCTACGAGCAGTACTTC
-,-,TRBJ2-1,TRBV18,CASSAGIDNEQFF,TGTGCCAGCTCAGCGGGCATCGACAATGAGCAGTTCTTC
TRBD1,once,TRBJ1-1,TRBV9,CASSTPDRGDPLNTEAFF,TGTGCCAGCAGCACCCCGGACAGGGGCGACCCGTTGAACACTGAAGCTTTCTTT
TRBD2,-,TRBJ2-3,TRBV4-3,CASSQVAAGGTDTQYF,TGCGCCAGCAGCCAGGTGGCAGCGGGAGGGACAGATACGCAGTATTTT
TRBD2,-,TRBJ2-3,TRBV4-2,CASSQSGGQSTDTQYF,TGTGCCAGCAGCCAGTCGGGGGGTCAAAGCACAGATACGCAGTATTTT
-,-,TRBJ1-1,TRBV29-1,CSVNTRGNTEAFF,TGCAGCGTTAATACCAGGGGGAACACTGAAGCTTTCTTT
-,-,TRBJ1-6,TRBV2,CASQLKLYGSPLHF,TGTGCCAGCCAACTGAAACTTTACGGTTCACCCCTCCACTTT
-,-,TRBJ2-7,TRBV6-5,CASTGTPTYEQYF,TGTGCCAGCACGGGGACACCGACCTACGAGCAGTACTTC
TRBD1,few,TRBJ2-4,TRBV28,CASSSQGMRNIQYF,TGTGCCAGCAGTTCACAGGGGATGCGAAACATTCAGTACTTC
TRBD1,-,TRBJ1-4,TRBV28,CASEGQGPEVPNEKLFF,TGTGCCAGCGAAGGACAGGGGCCCGAGGTTCCCAATGAAAAACTGTTTTTT
TRBD1,-,TRBJ2-7,TRBV18,CASSPQGTGRYEQYF,TGTGCCAGCTCACCACAAGGGACAGGACGGTACGAGCAGTACTTC
-,-,TRBJ2-5,TRBV5-1,CASSPVPTEPKETQYF,TGCGCCAGCAGCCCCGTACCGACAGAACCTAAAGAGACCCAGTACTTC
TRBD2,-,TRBJ2-1,TRBV6-2/TRBV6-3,CASSLSGGAYYNEQFF,TGTGCCAGCAGCCTAAGCGGGGGGGCTTACTACAATGAGCAGTTCTTC
TRBD1,-,TRBJ1-3,TRBV3-1/TRBV3-2,CASSQGQGQSIYF,TGTGCCAGCAGCCAAGGACAGGGCCAGTCCATATATTTT
TRBD1,-,TRBJ2-5,TRBV7-2,CASSFQVGTGGEETQYF,TGTGCCAGCAGCTTCCAGGTCGGGACAGGGGGCGAAGAGACCCAGTACTTC
TRBD1,-,TRBJ1-2,TRBV30,CAWNTGEGYGYTF,TGTGCCTGGAATACAGGGGAAGGGTATGGCTACACCTTC
-,-,TRBJ2-1,TRBV5-1,CASRGTRSGEQFF,TGCGCCAGCCGGGGGACGCGGAGTGGTGAGCAGTTCTTC
-,-,TRBJ1-2,TRBV20-1,CSAFDSWNYTF,TGCAGTGCTTTCGACAGTTGGAACTACACCTTC
TRBD1,-,TRBJ2-7,TRBV19,CASSIAGTASPYEQYF,TGTGCCAGTAGTATTGCTGGGACAGCGAGTCCCTACGAGCAGTACTTC
-,-,TRBJ2-7,TRBV3-1/TRBV3-2,CASSLRMGASYEQYF,TGTGCCAGCAGCCTAAGAATGGGGGCGTCCTACGAGCAGTACTTC
TRBD1,-,TRBJ1-6,TRBV27,CASTIQGRYSPLHF,TGTGCCAGCACCATACAGGGGAGGTATTCACCCCTCCACTTT
-,-,TRBJ2-7,TRBV12-2,CASRALRRRSYEQYF,TGTGCAAGTCGCGCTTTGAGGCGTCGGTCGTACGAGCAGTACTTC
-,-,TRBJ2-1,TRBV19,CASSPVGGAILRSYNEQFF,TGTGCCAGTAGCCCCGTGGGGGGGGCCATCCTGAGAAGCTACAATGAGCAGTTCTTC
TRBD1,-,TRBJ1-3,TRBV28,CASSWDRSSGNTIYF,TGTGCCAGCAGTTGGGACAGGTCCTCTGGAAACACCATATATTTT
-,-,TRBJ2-3,TRBV19,CASMGAGTDTQYF,TGTGCCAGTATGGGGGCCGGCACAGATACGCAGTATTTT
TRBD1,-,TRBJ1-1,TRBV19,CASRGGQGSEAFF,TGTGCCAGTCGGGGGGGACAGGGGTCTGAAGCTTTCTTT
-,-,TRBJ1-2,TRBV30,CAWSLRGGYYGYTF,TGTGCCTGGAGTTTAAGGGGTGGCTACTATGGCTACACCTTC
-,-,TRBJ1-1,TRBV9,CASSVGNRGFEAFF,TGTGCCAGCAGCGTAGGAAACCGGGGTTTTGAAGCTTTCTTT
-,-,TRBJ1-1,TRBV30,CAGEYRGRNTEAFF,TGTGCCGGGGAATATCGCGGCCGCAACACTGAAGCTTTCTTT
-,-,TRBJ2-4,TRBV5-5,CASSFGVNRAGNIQYF,TGTGCCAGCAGCTTTGGGGTGAACAGGGCCGGAAACATTCAGTACTTC
-,once,TRBJ1-1,TRBV11-2,CASSPAGGGNTEAFF,TGTGCCAGCAGCCCCGCGGGGGGAGGGAACACTGAAGCTTTCTTT
-,-,TRBJ2-2,TRBV6-1,CASRGAGELFF,TGTGCCAGCAGGGGAGCCGGGGAGCTGTTTTTT